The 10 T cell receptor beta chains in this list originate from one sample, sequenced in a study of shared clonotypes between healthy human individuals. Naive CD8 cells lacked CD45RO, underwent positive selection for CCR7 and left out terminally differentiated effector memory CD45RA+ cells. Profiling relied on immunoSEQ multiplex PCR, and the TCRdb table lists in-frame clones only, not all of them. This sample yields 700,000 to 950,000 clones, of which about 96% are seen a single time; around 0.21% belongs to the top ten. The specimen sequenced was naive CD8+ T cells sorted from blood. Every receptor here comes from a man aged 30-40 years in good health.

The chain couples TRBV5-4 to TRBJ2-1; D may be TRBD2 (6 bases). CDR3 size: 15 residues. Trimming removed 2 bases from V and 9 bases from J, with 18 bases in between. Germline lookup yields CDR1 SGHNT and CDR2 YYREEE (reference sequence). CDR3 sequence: CASSFFGGALSEQFF. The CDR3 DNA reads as TGTGCCAGCAGCTTCTTCGGGGGAGCATTGAGTGAGCAGTTCTTC. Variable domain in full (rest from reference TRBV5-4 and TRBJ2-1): ETGVTQSPTHLIKTRGQQVTLRCSSQSGHNTVSWYQQALGQGPQFIFQYYREEENGRGNFPPRFSGLQFPNYSSELNVNALELDDSALYLCASSFFGGALSEQFFGPGTRLTVL.

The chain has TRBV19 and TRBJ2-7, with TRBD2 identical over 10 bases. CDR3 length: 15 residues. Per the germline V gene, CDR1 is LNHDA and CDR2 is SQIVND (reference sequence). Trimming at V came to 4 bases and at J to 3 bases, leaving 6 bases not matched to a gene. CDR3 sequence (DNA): TGTGCCAGTAGTAAGCGGGAGGGCCCGGACTACGAGCAGTACTTC. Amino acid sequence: CASSKREGPDYEQYF.

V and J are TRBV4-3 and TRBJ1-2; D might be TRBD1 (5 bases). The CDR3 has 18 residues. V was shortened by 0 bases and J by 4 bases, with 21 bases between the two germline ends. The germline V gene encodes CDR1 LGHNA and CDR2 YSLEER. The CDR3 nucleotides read TGCGCCAGCAGCCAAGATACCTATCCGGGACCGGCCCCCTATGGCTACACCTTC. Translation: CASSQDTYPGPAPYGYTF.

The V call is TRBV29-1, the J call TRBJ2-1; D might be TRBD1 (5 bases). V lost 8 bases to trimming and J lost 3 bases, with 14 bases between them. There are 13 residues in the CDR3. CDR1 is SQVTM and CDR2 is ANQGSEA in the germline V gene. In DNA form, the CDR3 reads TGCAGCATGGAGACAGAGAACTACAATGAGCAGTTCTTC. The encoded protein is CSMETENYNEQFF.

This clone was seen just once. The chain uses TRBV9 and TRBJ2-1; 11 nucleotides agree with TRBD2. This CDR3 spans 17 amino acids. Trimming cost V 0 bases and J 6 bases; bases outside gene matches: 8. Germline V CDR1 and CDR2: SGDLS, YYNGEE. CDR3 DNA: TGTGCCAGCAGCGTAGCAGTACTAGCGGGAGTAGGCAATGAGCAGTTCTTC. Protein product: CASSVAVLAGVGNEQFF. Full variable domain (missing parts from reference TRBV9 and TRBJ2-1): DSGVTQTPKHLITATGQRVTLRCSPRSGDLSVYWYQQSLDQGLQFLIQYYNGEERAKGNILERFSAQQFPDLHSELNLSSLELGDSALYFCASSVAVLAGVGNEQFFGPGTRLTVL.

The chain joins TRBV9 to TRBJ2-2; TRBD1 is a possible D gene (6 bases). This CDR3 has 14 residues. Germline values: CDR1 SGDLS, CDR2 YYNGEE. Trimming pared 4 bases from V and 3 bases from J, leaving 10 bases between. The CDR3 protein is CASSQGGDTGELFF. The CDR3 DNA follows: TGTGCCAGCAGCCAAGGGGGAGACACCGGGGAGCTGTTTTTT.

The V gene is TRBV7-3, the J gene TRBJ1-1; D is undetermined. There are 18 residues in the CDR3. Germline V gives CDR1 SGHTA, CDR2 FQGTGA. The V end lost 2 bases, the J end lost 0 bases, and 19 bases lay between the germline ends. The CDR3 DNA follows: TGTGCCAGCAGCTTAGTTGGACCCCAGAAGCACATGAACACTGAAGCTTTCTTT. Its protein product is CASSLVGPQKHMNTEAFF.

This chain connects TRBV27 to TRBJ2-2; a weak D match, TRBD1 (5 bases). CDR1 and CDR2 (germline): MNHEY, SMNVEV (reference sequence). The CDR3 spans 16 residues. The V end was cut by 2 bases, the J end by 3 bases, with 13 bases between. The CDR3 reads CASSLVGQGHTGELFF. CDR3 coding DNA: TGTGCCAGCAGTTTAGTAGGGCAGGGTCACACCGGGGAGCTGTTTTTT.

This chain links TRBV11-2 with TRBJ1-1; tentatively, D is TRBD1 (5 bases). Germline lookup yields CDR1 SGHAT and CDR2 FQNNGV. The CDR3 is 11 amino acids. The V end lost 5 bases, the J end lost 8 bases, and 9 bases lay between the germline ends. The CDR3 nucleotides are TGTGCCAGCAGCCCCGACAGAGAAGCTTTCTTT. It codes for CASSPDREAFF.

CDR3 sequence reads: CATRGQGAYNEQFF. DNA for the CDR3: TGTGCCACCCGAGGACAGGGGGCCTACAATGAGCAGTTCTTC. The chain combines TRBV15 with TRBJ2-1; 10 bases match TRBD1. Germline V gene lookup returns CDR1 LNHNV and CDR2 YYDKDF (reference sequence). The CDR3 runs 14 residues. V shed 8 bases, J shed 2 bases, and the junction held 3 bases outside the gene matches.